The T cell receptor beta chain under discussion was sequenced for a study of blood T cell repertoires in COVID-19. Across the study: Sources were T cells, B-cell-depleted T cells, or PBMCs; the material itself was cDNA or gDNA.

Recruited during active infection, patients (from Seattle) were subsequently followed longitudinally. Study processing details: The assay estimated nucleated cells by amplifying reference gene primers. Clones were sequenced by immunoSEQ multiplex PCR, and TCRdb holds only the in-frame ones, with some missing. Clonal size and the V and J genes are those of that table, whereas D and trimming came from the DNA. The sample consists of 250,000 to 350,000 clones, about 85% of them appearing once. With 7 bases clipped from V and 1 base from J, the junction kept 9 bases outside the gene matches. CDR3 length: 17 amino acids. Germline V CDR1 and CDR2: LNHDA, SQIVND (reference sequence).

V usage is TRBV19 and J usage is TRBJ2-6; 8 nucleotides align to TRBD1. The sequenced sample was peripheral blood. This clonotype originated in a human donor with COVID-19, enrolled during active disease. The donor label of this sample is uncertain. The DNA for the CDR3 is TGTGCCAGTAACGCGGACAGGGCCGGATCTGGGGCCAACGTCCTGACTTTC. This translates into CASNADRAGSGANVLTF.